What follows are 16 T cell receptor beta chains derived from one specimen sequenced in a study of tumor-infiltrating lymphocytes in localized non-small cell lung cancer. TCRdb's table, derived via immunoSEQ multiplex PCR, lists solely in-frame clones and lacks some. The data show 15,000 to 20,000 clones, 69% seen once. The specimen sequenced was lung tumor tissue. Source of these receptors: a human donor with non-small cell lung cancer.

The CDR3 DNA is TGTGCCAGCTCACCACCCTCGACAGGTTATAATTCACCCCTCCACTTT. It is translated as CASSPPSTGYNSPLHF. V and J are TRBV18 and TRBJ1-6; D may be TRBD1 (6 bases). Germline CDR1 reads KGHSH; CDR2 reads LQKENI. The CDR3 is 16 residues long. The V end was cut by 0 bases, the J end by 4 bases, with 10 bases between.

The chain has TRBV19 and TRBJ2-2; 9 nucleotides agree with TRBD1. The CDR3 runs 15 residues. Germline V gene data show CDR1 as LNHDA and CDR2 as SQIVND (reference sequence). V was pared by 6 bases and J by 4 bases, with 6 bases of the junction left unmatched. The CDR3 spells CASRDRGSLTGELFF. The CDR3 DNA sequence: TGTGCCAGTAGGGACAGGGGATCCCTCACCGGGGAGCTGTTTTTT.

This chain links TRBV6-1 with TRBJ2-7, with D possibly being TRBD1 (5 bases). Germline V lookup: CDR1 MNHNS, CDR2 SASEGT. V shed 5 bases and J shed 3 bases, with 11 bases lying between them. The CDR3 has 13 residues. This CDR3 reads CASSPPGYYEQYF. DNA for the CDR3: TGTGCCAGCAGTCCCCCAGGGTACTACGAGCAGTACTTC.

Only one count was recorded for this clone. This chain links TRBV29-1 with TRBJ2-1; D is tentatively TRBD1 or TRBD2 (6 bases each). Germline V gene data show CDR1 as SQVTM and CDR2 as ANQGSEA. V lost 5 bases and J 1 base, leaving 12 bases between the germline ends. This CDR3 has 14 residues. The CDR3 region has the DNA TGCAGCGTTAGGGGGGACTCTTCCTACAATGAGCAGTTCTTC. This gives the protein CSVRGDSSYNEQFF.

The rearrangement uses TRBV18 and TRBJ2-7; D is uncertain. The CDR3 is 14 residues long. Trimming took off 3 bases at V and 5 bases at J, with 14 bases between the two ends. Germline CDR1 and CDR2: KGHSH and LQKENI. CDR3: CASSPPAGQDEQYF. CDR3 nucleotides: TGTGCCAGCTCACCTCCCGCCGGGCAGGACGAGCAGTACTTC.

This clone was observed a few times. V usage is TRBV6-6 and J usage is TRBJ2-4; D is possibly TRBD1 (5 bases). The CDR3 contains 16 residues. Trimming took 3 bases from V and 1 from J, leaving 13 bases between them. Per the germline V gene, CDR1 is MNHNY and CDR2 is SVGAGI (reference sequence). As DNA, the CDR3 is TGTGCCAGCAGTTATCCCCAGGCAGGGGCCAAAAACATTCAGTACTTC. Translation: CASSYPQAGAKNIQYF.

The CDR3 is CASIAHGNEQFF. CDR3 nucleotide sequence: TGTGCCAGTATAGCACACGGCAATGAGCAGTTCTTC. The gene calls are TRBV19 and TRBJ2-1, with no clear D. Trimming took off 7 bases at V and 6 bases at J, with 10 bases between the two ends. The CDR3 loop spans 12 amino acids. From germline, CDR1 is LNHDA and CDR2 SQIVND (reference sequence). Using reference TRBV19 and TRBJ2-1 for the parts outside the CDR3, the full variable domain is DGGITQSPKYLFRKEGQNVTLSCEQNLNHDAMYWYRQDPGQGLRLIYYSQIVNDFQKGDIAEGYSVSREKKESFPLTVTSAQKNPTAFYLCASIAHGNEQFFGPGTRLTVL.

CDR3 amino acids: CASSWAPGLGGNEQFF. The CDR3 DNA sequence: TGTGCCAGCAGCTGGGCCCCGGGTCTGGGAGGCAATGAGCAGTTCTTC. This chain uses TRBV7-2 with TRBJ2-1, with D possibly matching TRBD2 (6 bases). With 4 bases removed from V and 6 bases from J, the gap between germline ends came to 19 bases. The length of the CDR3 is 16 residues. The V gene's germline CDR1 is SGHTA and CDR2 FQGNSA.

The CDR3 spells CAISTTMGPQHF. CDR3 DNA sequence: TGTGCCATCAGTACGACGATGGGGCCCCAGCATTTT. The chain combines TRBV10-3 with TRBJ1-5; the D is unclear. Germline V lookup: CDR1 ENHRY, CDR2 SYGVKD. The V end lost 5 bases, the J end lost 9 bases, and 11 bases lay between the germline ends. The CDR3 has 12 residues.

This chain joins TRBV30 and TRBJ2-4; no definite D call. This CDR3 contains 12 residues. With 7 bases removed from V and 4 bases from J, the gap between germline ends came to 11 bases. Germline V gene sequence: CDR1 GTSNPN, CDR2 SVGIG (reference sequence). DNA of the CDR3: TGTGCCTCAGACAAGACGAAAAACATTCAGTACTTC. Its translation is CASDKTKNIQYF.

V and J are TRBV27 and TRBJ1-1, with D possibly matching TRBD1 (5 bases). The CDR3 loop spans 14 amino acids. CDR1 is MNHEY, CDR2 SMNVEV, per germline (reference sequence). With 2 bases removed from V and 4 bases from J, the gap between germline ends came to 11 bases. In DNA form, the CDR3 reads TGTGCCAGCAGTTTACAGCGGGGGATCACTGAAGCTTTCTTT. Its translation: CASSLQRGITEAFF.

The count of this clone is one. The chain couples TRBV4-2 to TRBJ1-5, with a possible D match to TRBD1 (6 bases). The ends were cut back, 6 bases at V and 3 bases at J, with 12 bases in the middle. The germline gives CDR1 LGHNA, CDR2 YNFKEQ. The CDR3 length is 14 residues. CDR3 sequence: CASSKDRHNQPQHF. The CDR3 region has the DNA TGTGCCAGCAGTAAGGACAGACACAATCAGCCCCAGCATTTT.

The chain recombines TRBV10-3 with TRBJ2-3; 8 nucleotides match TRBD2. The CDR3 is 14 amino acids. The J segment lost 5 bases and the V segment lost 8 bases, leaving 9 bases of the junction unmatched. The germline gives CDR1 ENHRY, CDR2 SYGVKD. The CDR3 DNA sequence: TGTGCCATCGGCGGGGGGCGGAGGATAGATACGCAGTATTTT. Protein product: CAIGGGRRIDTQYF.

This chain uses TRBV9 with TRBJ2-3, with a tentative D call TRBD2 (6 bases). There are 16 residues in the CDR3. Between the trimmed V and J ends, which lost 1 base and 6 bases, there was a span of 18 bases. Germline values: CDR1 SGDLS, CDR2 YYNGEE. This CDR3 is CASSVTLAGGRDTQYF. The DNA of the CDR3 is TGTGCCAGCAGCGTAACTCTAGCCGGGGGACGGGATACGCAGTATTTT.

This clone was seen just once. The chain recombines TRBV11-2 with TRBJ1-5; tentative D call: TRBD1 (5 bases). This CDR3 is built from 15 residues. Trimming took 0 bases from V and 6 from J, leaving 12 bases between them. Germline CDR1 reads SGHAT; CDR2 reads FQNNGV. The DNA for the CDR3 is TGTGCCAGCAGCTTAGACTTGGGGGGGTTTCAGCCCCAGCATTTT. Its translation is CASSLDLGGFQPQHF. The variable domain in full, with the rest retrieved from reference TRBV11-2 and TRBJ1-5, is EAGVAQSPRYKIIEKRQSVAFWCNPISGHATLYWYQQILGQGPKLLIQFQNNGVVDDSQLPKDRFSAERLKGVDSTLKIQPAKLEDSAVYLCASSLDLGGFQPQHFGDGTRLSIL.

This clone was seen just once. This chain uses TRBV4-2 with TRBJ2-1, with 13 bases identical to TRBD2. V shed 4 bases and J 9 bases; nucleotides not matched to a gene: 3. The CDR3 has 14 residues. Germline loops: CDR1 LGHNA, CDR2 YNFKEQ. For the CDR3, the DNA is TGTGCCAGCAGCCCTCGGACTAGCGGGAGTGAGCAGTTCTTC. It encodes CASSPRTSGSEQFF.